Below, 14 T cell receptor beta chains from the same sample are listed, as sequenced in a study of response to subunit inactivated influenza vaccine. TCRdb re-derived calls from the RT-PCR reads in MiXCR, one entry per CDR3 protein. The repertoire holds about 570,000 distinct CDR3 sequences, with around 10% as singletons. These same records also appear under a second study, on T cells expressing NK-cell markers. That source adds: It was by 5'RACE template switching with UMIs that TCR beta cDNA was made.

This specimen consisted of PBMCs from blood, obtained on the day of vaccination. The receptors here all came from a man between 50 and 59 years old who received an inactivated influenza vaccine.

The genes are TRBV12-3 or TRBV12-4 and TRBJ1-1; tentative D call: TRBD1 (5 bases). The CDR3 runs to 15 residues. V dropped 1 base and J dropped 1 base, with 10 bases sitting between them. CDR3 in DNA: TGTGCCAGCAGTTTAGTTGGGGGGACGAACACTGAAGCTTTCTTT. It yields the protein CASSLVGGTNTEAFF.

This clonotype was found many times. The chain links TRBV3-1 to TRBJ2-7; D not certain. This CDR3 is 15 amino acids long. The germline gives CDR1 LGHDT, CDR2 YNNKEL (reference sequence). Trimming removed 5 bases at V and 2 bases at J, with 16 bases between. The CDR3 DNA is TGTGCCAGCAGCGCATCGGGCTTCTCAACCTACGAGCAGTACTTC. It is translated as CASSASGFSTYEQYF.

J is TRBJ2-1 and V is TRBV5-4, with 10 positions matching TRBD1. Germline V gives CDR1 SGHNT, CDR2 YYREEE (reference sequence). The J segment lost 9 bases and the V segment lost 6 bases, leaving 9 bases of the junction unmatched. The CDR3 length is 14 residues. The CDR3 nucleotides read TGTGCCAGCAACTGGGGACAGGGGAGGGGTGAGCAGTTCTTC. It codes for CASNWGQGRGEQFF.

This clonotype has just a few counts. The chain combines TRBV3-1 with TRBJ2-5, with 10 bases aligning to TRBD1. Germline-derived CDR1 and CDR2 are LGHDT and YNNKEL (reference sequence). There are 17 residues in the CDR3. The ends lost 3 bases at V and 3 bases at J; junction bases unmatched: 10. The CDR3 DNA is TGTGCCAGCAGCCAGACGACAGGGGGCACATTAGAAGAGACCCAGTACTTC. It yields the protein CASSQTTGGTLEETQYF.

The rearrangement uses TRBV19 and TRBJ1-5; a possible D gene is TRBD1 (5 bases). Germline V gives CDR1 LNHDA, CDR2 SQIVND (reference sequence). The CDR3 loop spans 14 amino acids. Trimming took 5 bases from V and 4 from J, leaving 12 bases between them. CDR3 nucleotide sequence: TGTGCCAGTAGTCCCCGGGACGCTAATCAGCCCCAGCATTTT. Translated, it gives CASSPRDANQPQHF.

This clonotype was detected only a few times. The chain combines TRBV5-1 with TRBJ2-2; the match to TRBD1 covers 9 bases. Trimming cost V 4 bases and J 4 bases; bases outside gene matches: 8. Germline V gives CDR1 SGHRS, CDR2 YFSETQ. The CDR3 consists of 16 residues. The CDR3 sequence: CASSLLQGASTGELFF. The CDR3 DNA reads TGCGCCAGCAGCCTACTACAGGGGGCGAGCACCGGGGAGCTGTTTTTT.

This chain joins TRBV5-1 and TRBJ2-5, with D perhaps matching TRBD2 (5 bases). The CDR3 is 12 residues long. The germline V gene encodes CDR1 SGHRS and CDR2 YFSETQ. V was clipped by 4 bases and J by 5 bases, with 9 bases between them. Here the CDR3 DNA reads TGCGCCAGCAGCCCGGAGGTGGAGACCCAGTACTTC. Amino acids: CASSPEVETQYF.

This clonotype appeared a few times. The chain joins TRBV28 to TRBJ2-7; D gene unclear. The CDR3 has 16 residues. Between the trimmed V and J ends, which lost 1 base and 6 bases, there was a span of 19 bases. Germline loops: CDR1 MDHEN, CDR2 SYDVKM. The CDR3 here is CASSLYPPGDFGEQYF. The CDR3, as DNA: TGTGCCAGCAGTTTATACCCGCCCGGTGACTTCGGCGAGCAGTACTTC.

The chain carries TRBV20-1 and TRBJ2-7; TRBD2 agrees at 11 bases. Trimming took 0 bases from V and 3 from J; bases not matched to a gene: 4. Looked up from germline, CDR1 is DFQATT and CDR2 is SNEGSKA (reference sequence). This CDR3 region has 15 residues. CDR3 bases: TGCAGTGCTAGAGATGCGACTAGCGGGGTCTACGAGCAGTACTTC. Its translation is CSARDATSGVYEQYF.

V is TRBV20-1 and J is TRBJ2-7; D possibly uses TRBD1 or TRBD2 (5 bases each). This CDR3 has 14 amino acids. Germline CDR1 reads DFQATT; CDR2 reads SNEGSKA (reference sequence). V gave up 4 bases and J gave up 2 bases, with 15 bases separating them. The CDR3 loop is CSATGTRAPYEQYF. The CDR3 nucleotides are TGCAGTGCTACCGGGACGCGTGCCCCCTACGAGCAGTACTTC.

This clonotype came up many times. The chain carries TRBV12-3 or TRBV12-4 and TRBJ2-3; 7 bases are shared with TRBD1. The V segment lost 1 base and the J segment 5 bases; nucleotides outside the gene matches: 6. This CDR3 has 15 residues. The DNA of the CDR3 is TGTGCCAGCAGTTTAGTAGGGGGCTTTGGAGATACGCAGTATTTT. As protein: CASSLVGGFGDTQYF.

Only a few counts were recorded for this clonotype. This chain uses TRBV7-9 with TRBJ2-5, with D unresolved. The CDR3 length is 13 residues. Germline V lookup: CDR1 SEHNR, CDR2 FQNEAQ (reference sequence). The V end was cut by 5 bases, the J end by 0 bases, with 7 bases between. CDR3 residues: CASSPDNQETQYF. The CDR3 DNA reads TGTGCCAGCAGCCCCGACAACCAAGAGACCCAGTACTTC.

This clonotype was detected ten times or more. The gene calls are TRBV5-1 and TRBJ2-6, with D unresolved. The germline V gene has CDR1 SGHRS and CDR2 YFSETQ. V was pared by 2 bases and J by 0 bases, with 9 bases between. The CDR3 runs 16 residues. CDR3 bases: TGCGCCAGCAGCTTTTTAGTGGACTCTGGGGCCAACGTCCTGACTTTC. The encoded protein is CASSFLVDSGANVLTF.

This chain uses TRBV20-1 with TRBJ2-3; D might be TRBD2 (6 bases). This CDR3 comprises 16 residues. Trimming cost V 4 bases and J 4 bases, with 21 bases left between them. Germline CDR1 reads DFQATT; CDR2 reads SNEGSKA (reference sequence). The CDR3 loop is CSATRGSISRADTQYF. DNA for the CDR3: TGCAGTGCTACTCGGGGGTCGATATCGAGGGCAGATACGCAGTATTTT.